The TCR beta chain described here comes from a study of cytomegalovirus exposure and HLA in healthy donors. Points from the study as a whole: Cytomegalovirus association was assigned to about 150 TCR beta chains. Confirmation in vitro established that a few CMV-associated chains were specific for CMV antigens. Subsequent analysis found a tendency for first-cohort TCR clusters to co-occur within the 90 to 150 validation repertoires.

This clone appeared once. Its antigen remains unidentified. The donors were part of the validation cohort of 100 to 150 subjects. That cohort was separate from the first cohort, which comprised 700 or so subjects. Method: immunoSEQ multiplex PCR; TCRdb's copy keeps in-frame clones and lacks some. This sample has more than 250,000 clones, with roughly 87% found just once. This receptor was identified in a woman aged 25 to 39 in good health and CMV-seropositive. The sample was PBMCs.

In DNA, the CDR3 is TGTGCCAGCAGCCCCCTACTAGGGACTCGGGAGACCCAGTACTTC. It is translated as CASSPLLGTRETQYF. V usage is TRBV9 and J usage is TRBJ2-5; D may be TRBD2 (6 bases). Deletions cut 4 bases from V and 5 bases from J, with 18 bases between. Germline V lookup: CDR1 SGDLS, CDR2 YYNGEE. CDR3 length equals 15 residues.